This T cell receptor beta chain appears in the sequencing data of a study of T-cell reconstitution after alpha-beta-depleted transplantation in children. Whole-study results and caveats: One year after transplant, T-cell counts and diversity came mostly from newly produced T cells.

This clonotype was recorded at least ten times. Its antigen is not identified. The TCRbeta library was prepared with unique molecular identifiers. Using its own MiXCR run on the PCR reads, TCRdb lists one record per CDR3 protein. The repertoire holds approximately 190,000 distinct CDR3 sequences, with roughly 6.5% as singletons. Deletions cut 0 bases from V and 6 bases from J, with 6 bases between. The CDR3 contains 13 residues. Looked up from germline, CDR1 is MGHRA and CDR2 is YSYEKL. Sequenced material: PBMCs, taken before TCRalphabeta/CD19-depleted stem cell transplant. This chain connects TRBV4-1 to TRBJ1-5; D ambiguous. The sequence came from a girl under three years old with combined immunodeficiency, due to receive a stem cell transplant. The CDR3 nucleotides read TGCGCCAGCAGCCAAGAAGGAATTCAGCCCCAGCATTTT. Translation: CASSQEGIQPQHF.